The T cell receptor beta chain described here comes from a study of T-cell memory formation after mild COVID-19. Study-wide background: Clusters of TCRs were largely donor specific. General study results and limits: Second-wave clones with a day 37 peak had unconfirmed SARS-CoV-2 specificity. Several responding clones turned up in pre-infection memory, indicating that cross-reactive memory may have taken part.

After 5'RACE with constant-segment primers, TCR alpha and TCR beta cDNA libraries carrying sample barcodes and UMIs were obtained. MiXCR was run by TCRdb on the 5' RACE reads, yielding one entry per CDR3 protein. The table has some 290,000 distinct CDR3 sequences, around 15% seen once. This clonotype was observed a handful of times. Its antigen is unknown. Germline-derived CDR1 and CDR2 are SEHNR and FQNEAQ (reference sequence). This CDR3 region has 21 residues. Deletions cut 2 bases from V and 0 bases from J, with 23 bases between. This receptor was taken from a man between 18 and 29 years old who had mild COVID-19 (a few samples of this study predate the infection). Cell type and time point are not known. The sample consisted of PBMCs or a T cell subset sorted from them (not recorded which). The genes are TRBV7-9 and TRBJ2-6, with D tentatively TRBD1 (5 bases). CDR3 protein: CASSLRRIRGPLYSGANVLTF. CDR3 sequence (DNA): TGTGCCAGCAGCTTAAGGCGGATAAGGGGCCCCCTTTACTCTGGGGCCAACGTCCTGACTTTC.